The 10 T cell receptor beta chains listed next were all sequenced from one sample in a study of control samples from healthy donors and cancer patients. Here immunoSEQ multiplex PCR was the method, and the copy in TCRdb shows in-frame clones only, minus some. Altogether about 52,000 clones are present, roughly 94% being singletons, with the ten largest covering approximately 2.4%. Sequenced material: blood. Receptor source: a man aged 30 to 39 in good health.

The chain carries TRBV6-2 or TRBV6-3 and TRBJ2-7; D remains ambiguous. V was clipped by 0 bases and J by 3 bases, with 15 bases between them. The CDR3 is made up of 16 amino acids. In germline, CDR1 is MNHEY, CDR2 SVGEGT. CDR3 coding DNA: TGTGCCAGCAGTTACTCGGCGAGAACCCCCTACTACGAGCAGTACTTC. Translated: CASSYSARTPYYEQYF.

The DNA for the CDR3 is TGTGCCAGCAGTGTAAAAGCTCTCGGAGGGTACAATGAGCAGTTCTTC. This sequence encodes CASSVKALGGYNEQFF. The chain carries TRBV27 and TRBJ2-1; D perhaps matches TRBD2 (6 bases). This CDR3 region has 16 residues. Germline CDR1 and CDR2: MNHEY and SMNVEV (reference sequence). V lost 5 bases and J 4 bases, leaving 18 bases between the germline ends.

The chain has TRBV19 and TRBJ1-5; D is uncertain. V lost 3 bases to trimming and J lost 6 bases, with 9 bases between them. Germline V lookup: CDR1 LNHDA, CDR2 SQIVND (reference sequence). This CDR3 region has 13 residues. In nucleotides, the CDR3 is TGTGCCAGTAGTATGGGGTTTTTTCAGCCCCAGCATTTT. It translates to CASSMGFFQPQHF. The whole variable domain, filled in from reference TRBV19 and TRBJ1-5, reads DGGITQSPKYLFRKEGQNVTLSCEQNLNHDAMYWYRQDPGQGLRLIYYSQIVNDFQKGDIAEGYSVSREKKESFPLTVTSAQKNPTAFYLCASSMGFFQPQHFGDGTRLSIL.

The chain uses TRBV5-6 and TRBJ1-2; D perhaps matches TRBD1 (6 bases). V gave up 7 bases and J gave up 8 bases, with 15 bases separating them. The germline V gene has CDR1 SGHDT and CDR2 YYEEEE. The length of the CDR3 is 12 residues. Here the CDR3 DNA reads TGTGCCAGCGCTAAGAAGGGACACGGCTACACCTTC. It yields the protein CASAKKGHGYTF.

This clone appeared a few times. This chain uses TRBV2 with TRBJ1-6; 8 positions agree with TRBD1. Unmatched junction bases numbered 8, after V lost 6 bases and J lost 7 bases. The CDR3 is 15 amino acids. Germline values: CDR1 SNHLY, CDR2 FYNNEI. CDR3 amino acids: CASSEQGVRNSPLHF. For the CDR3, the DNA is TGTGCCAGCAGCGAACAGGGGGTGAGAAATTCACCCCTCCACTTT.

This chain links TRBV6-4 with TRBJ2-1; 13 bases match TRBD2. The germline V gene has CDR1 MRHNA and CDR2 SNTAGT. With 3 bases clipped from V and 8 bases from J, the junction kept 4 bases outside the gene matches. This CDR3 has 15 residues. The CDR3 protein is CASSEGTSGIYEQFF. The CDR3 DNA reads TGTGCCAGCAGTGAGGGGACTAGCGGGATCTATGAGCAGTTCTTC.

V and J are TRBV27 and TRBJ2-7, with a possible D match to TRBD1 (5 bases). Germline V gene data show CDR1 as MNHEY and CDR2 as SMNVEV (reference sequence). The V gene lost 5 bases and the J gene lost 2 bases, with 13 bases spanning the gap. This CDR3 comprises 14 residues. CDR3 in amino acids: CASSVGLPPYEQYF. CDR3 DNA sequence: TGTGCCAGCAGTGTGGGGCTACCCCCCTACGAGCAGTACTTC.

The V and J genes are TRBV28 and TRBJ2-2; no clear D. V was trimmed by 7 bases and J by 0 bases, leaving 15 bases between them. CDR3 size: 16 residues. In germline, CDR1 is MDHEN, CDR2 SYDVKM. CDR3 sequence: CASTHPGPANTGELFF. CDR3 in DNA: TGTGCCAGCACCCACCCCGGACCAGCGAACACCGGGGAGCTGTTTTTT.

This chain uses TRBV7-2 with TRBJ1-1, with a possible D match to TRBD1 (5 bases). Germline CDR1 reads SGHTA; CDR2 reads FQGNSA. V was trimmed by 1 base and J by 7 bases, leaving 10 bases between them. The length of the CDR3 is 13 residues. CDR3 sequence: CASSLVGGDEAFF. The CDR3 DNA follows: TGTGCCAGCAGCTTAGTGGGGGGGGATGAAGCTTTCTTT.

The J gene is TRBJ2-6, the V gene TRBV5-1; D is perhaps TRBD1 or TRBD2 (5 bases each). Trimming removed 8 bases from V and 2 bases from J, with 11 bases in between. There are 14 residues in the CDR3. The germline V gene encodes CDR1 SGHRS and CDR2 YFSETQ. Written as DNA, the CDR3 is TGCGCCAGTCGAGGGGCGACTGGGGCCAACGTCCTGACTTTC. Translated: CASRGATGANVLTF.